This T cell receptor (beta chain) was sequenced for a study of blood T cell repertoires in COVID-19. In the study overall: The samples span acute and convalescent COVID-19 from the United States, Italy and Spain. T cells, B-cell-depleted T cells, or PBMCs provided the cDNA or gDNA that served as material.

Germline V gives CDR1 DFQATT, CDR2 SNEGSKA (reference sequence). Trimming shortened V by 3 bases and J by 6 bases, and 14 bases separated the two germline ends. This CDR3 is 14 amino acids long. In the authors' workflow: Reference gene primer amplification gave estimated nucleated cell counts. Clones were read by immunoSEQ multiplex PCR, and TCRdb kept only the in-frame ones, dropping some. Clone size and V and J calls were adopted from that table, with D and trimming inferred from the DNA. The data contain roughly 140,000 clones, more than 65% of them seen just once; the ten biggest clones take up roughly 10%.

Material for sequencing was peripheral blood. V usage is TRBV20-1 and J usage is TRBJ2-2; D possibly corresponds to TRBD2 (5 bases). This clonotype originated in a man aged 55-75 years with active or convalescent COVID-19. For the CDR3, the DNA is TGCAGTGCTAGTCATCGAGAGAGGGCCGGGGAGCTGTTTTTT. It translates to CSASHRERAGELFF.